This entry features one T cell receptor beta chain sequence. What it recognizes is unknown. The sample comes from a study of OX40 agonist ivuxolimab in advanced cancers. Whole-study findings and limits: Expanded peripheral T-cell antigen specificity went undetermined. Low normalized T-cell clonal expansion was also seen in some nonresponders. Low clonal expansion, among the lowest seen, marked partial responders at 0.1-3.0 mg/kg.

The V gene's germline CDR1 is MGHRA and CDR2 YSYEKL. Trimming cost V 4 bases and J 8 bases; bases outside gene matches: 12. The CDR3 sequence is 15 residues long. TCRdb's table, derived via immunoSEQ multiplex PCR, lists solely in-frame clones and lacks some. Among some 60,000 clones, about 90% were seen once, and the ten largest hold around 14%. Blood samples were obtained at baseline, cycle 4 day 1, and cycle 7 day 1. The chain links TRBV4-1 to TRBJ2-3; TRBD1 aligns across 7 bases. The receptor was derived from an adult with an advanced solid tumor such as melanoma, head and neck, liver or kidney cancer. Here the sequenced sample was CD4+ or CD8+ T cells sorted from blood, taken in a trial of the OX40 agonist ivuxolimab. CDR3 coding DNA: TGCGCCAGCAGCCGCCTAGGGGACAGTATTGGTACGCAGTATTTT. Its protein product is CASSRLGDSIGTQYF.